Presented here are 5 T cell receptor beta chains from one specimen sequenced in a study of blood T cell repertoires in COVID-19. Repertoires were generated with immunoSEQ multiplex PCR, while TCRdb's copy carries only in-frame clones and drops some. The sample contains about 140,000 clones, around 90% of which appear only once. The sequenced material came from peripheral blood. These receptors all stem from a human donor in a cohort sampled during active COVID-19.

The V call is TRBV11-2, the J call TRBJ2-7; 8 bases align to TRBD1. The CDR3 consists of 13 residues. Trimming at V came to 5 bases and at J to 7 bases, leaving 7 bases not matched to a gene. Germline loops: CDR1 SGHAT, CDR2 FQNNGV. The CDR3 bases are TGTGCCAGCAGCGCAACAGGGGGACGGGAGCAGTACTTC. It encodes CASSATGGREQYF.

This chain links TRBV7-2 with TRBJ1-2, with D tentatively TRBD1 (6 bases). The germline V gene encodes CDR1 SGHTA and CDR2 FQGNSA. The CDR3 runs to 15 residues. Trimming pared 1 base from V and 0 bases from J, leaving 9 bases between. CDR3 nucleotides: TGTGCCAGCAGCTTAGGGGGGCAGCCTAACTATGGCTACACCTTC. Residues: CASSLGGQPNYGYTF.

The chain is built from TRBV5-1 and TRBJ2-3; 7 nucleotides line up with TRBD2. Per the germline V gene, CDR1 is SGHRS and CDR2 is YFSETQ. The CDR3 consists of 17 residues. V trimming: 4 bases; J trimming: 4 bases; junction bases outside the gene matches: 15. The CDR3: CASSDDLAGVRPDTQYF. The CDR3 nucleotides are TGCGCCAGCAGCGACGATCTCGCGGGGGTCCGGCCAGATACGCAGTATTTT.

V is TRBV11-3 and J is TRBJ2-7; a weak D match, TRBD2 (5 bases). CDR1 and CDR2 from the germline V gene are SGHNT and YENEEA. The CDR3 spans 14 residues. V was cut by 5 bases and J by 5 bases, with 16 bases left in between. Written as DNA, the CDR3 is TGTGCCAGCAGCCCCCATAGAGGGATCGACGAGCAGTACTTC. Its protein product is CASSPHRGIDEQYF. Full variable domain (remainder filled in from reference TRBV11-3 and TRBJ2-7): EAGVVQSPRYKIIEKKQPVAFWCNPISGHNTLYWYLQNLGQGPELLIRYENEEAVDDSQLPKDRFSAERLKGVDSTLKIQPAELGDSAVYLCASSPHRGIDEQYFGPGTRLTVT.

This chain joins TRBV6-5 and TRBJ1-1; D is ambiguous. Trimming took off 2 bases at V and 1 base at J, with 2 bases between the two ends. CDR1 MNHEY and CDR2 SVGAGI come from the germline V gene. The CDR3 runs to 12 residues. The CDR3 nucleotides read TGTGCCAGCAGTTACCGGAACACTGAAGCTTTCTTT. Amino acid sequence: CASSYRNTEAFF.